The TCR beta chain under discussion was sequenced for a study of cytomegalovirus exposure and HLA in healthy donors. Overall study findings and caveats: HLA restriction was apparent for most CMV-associated TCR beta chains in a later analysis. There were under 200 TCR beta chains listed as cytomegalovirus-associated.

Germline CDR1 is SGHAT and CDR2 is FQNNGV. The ends were cut back, 3 bases at V and 2 bases at J, with 14 bases in the middle. The length of the CDR3 is 15 residues. PCR involved 60 Vbeta and 13 Jbeta primers. TCRdb's copy holds only in-frame clones and misses some; the assay was immunoSEQ multiplex PCR. The profile shows over 45,000 clones, 75% to 85% of them singletons. With regard to this clone: Its antigen is undetermined.

The sequenced sample consisted of PBMCs. V and J are TRBV11-2 and TRBJ2-7; possibly TRBD1 for D (7 bases). This receptor was identified in a female donor in good health and CMV-seronegative. Here the CDR3 DNA reads TGTGCCAGCAGCTTGTGGAGGGGGCAGACCTACGAGCAGTACTTC. It is translated as CASSLWRGQTYEQYF.